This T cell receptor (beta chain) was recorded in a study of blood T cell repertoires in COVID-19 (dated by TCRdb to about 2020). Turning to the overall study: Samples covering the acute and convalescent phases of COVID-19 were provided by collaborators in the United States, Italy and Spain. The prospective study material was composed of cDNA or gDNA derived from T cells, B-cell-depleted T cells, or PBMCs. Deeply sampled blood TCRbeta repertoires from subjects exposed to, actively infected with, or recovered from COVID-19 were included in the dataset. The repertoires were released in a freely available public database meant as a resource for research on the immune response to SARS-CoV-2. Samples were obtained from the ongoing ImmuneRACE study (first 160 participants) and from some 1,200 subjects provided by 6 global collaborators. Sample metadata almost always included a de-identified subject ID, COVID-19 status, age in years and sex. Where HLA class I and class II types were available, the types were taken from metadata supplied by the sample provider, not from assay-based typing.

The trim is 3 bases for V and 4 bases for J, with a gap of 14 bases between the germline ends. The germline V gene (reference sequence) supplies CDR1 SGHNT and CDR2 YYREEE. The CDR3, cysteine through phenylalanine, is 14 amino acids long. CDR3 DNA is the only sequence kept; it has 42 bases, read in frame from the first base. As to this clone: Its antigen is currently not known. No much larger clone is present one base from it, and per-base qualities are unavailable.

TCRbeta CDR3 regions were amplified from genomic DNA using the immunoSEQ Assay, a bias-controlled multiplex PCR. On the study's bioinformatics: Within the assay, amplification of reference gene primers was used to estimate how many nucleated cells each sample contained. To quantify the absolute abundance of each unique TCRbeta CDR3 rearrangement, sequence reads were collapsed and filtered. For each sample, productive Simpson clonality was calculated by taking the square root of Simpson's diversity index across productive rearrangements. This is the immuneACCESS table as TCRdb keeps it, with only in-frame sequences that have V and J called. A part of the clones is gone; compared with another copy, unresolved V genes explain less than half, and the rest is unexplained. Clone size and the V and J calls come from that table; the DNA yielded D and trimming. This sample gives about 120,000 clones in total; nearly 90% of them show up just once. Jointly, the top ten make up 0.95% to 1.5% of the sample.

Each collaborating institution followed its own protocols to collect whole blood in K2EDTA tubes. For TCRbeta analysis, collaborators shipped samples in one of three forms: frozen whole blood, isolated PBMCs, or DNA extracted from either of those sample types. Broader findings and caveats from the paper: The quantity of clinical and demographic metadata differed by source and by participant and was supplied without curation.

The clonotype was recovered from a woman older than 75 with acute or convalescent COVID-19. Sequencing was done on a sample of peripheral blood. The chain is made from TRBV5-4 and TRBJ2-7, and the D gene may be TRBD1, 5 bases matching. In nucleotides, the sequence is TGTGCCAGCAGCTCCAGGGCAGCCCCATACGAGCAGTACTTC. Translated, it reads CASSSRAAPYEQYF.